The 21 T cell receptor beta chains listed next were all sequenced from one sample in a study of CD8 T cells in Susac syndrome. RNA amounts of roughly 0.45 to 1 ug underwent reverse transcription with random hexamers. MiXCR was run by TCRdb on the immunoSEQ multiplex PCR reads, yielding one entry per CDR3 protein. The sample gives approximately 150,000 distinct CDR3 sequences, 94% of which show up once; approximately 0.094% is in the top ten. Sequenced sample: CD4+ T cells from PBMCs. The receptor set was obtained from a human donor with multiple sclerosis.

This chain joins TRBV30 and TRBJ2-1; TRBD2 matches 11 bases. The CDR3 consists of 17 residues. Germline V CDR1 and CDR2: GTSNPN, SVGIG (reference sequence). The ends lost 0 bases at V and 6 bases at J; junction bases unmatched: 10. The CDR3, as DNA: TGTGCCTGGAGTGTACTTAGGTTACTAGCGGGAGCCAATGAGCAGTTCTTC. Protein sequence: CAWSVLRLLAGANEQFF.

This chain links TRBV14 with TRBJ1-2, with 9 bases lining up with TRBD1. Trimming removed 4 bases from V and 8 bases from J; junction bases left unmatched: 5. The CDR3 runs 13 residues. Germline loops: CDR1 SGHDN, CDR2 FVKESK. The CDR3 here is CASSPRTGEGYTF. CDR3 bases: TGTGCCAGCAGCCCCCGGACAGGGGAAGGCTACACCTTC.

The gene calls are TRBV7-9 and TRBJ2-2; no reliable D call. Germline lookup yields CDR1 SEHNR and CDR2 FQNEAQ (reference sequence). The CDR3 loop spans 12 amino acids. V was trimmed by 4 bases and J by 5 bases, leaving 5 bases between them. CDR3: CASSSRTGELFF. The CDR3 nucleotides are TGTGCCAGCAGCTCTAGGACCGGGGAGCTGTTTTTT.

The chain uses TRBV9 and TRBJ2-3; either TRBD1 or TRBD2 may supply D (5 bases each). The CDR3 sequence is 16 residues long. Per the germline V gene, CDR1 is SGDLS and CDR2 is YYNGEE. V dropped 4 bases and J dropped 4 bases, with 19 bases sitting between them. The CDR3 DNA sequence: TGTGCCAGCAGCCCCATGGGGGTACCCTCGTCAGATACGCAGTATTTT. It yields the protein CASSPMGVPSSDTQYF.

This chain connects TRBV3-1 to TRBJ1-3, with 7 nucleotides matching TRBD1. The CDR3 totals 14 residues. The germline gives CDR1 LGHDT, CDR2 YNNKEL (reference sequence). V shed 8 bases, J shed 4 bases, and the junction held 8 bases outside the gene matches. CDR3 residues: CASLSQGTGNTIYF. Here the CDR3 DNA reads TGTGCCAGCCTCTCACAGGGGACCGGAAACACCATATATTTT.

The chain is built from TRBV29-1 and TRBJ1-1, with D perhaps matching TRBD1 (5 bases). The CDR3 runs 16 residues. Germline V CDR1 and CDR2: SQVTM, ANQGSEA. Trimming stripped 3 bases from V and 3 bases from J, with 20 bases between. The CDR3 sequence: CSVEGLSGSDDTEAFF. The CDR3 nucleotides read TGCAGCGTTGAGGGACTCTCCGGGTCGGATGACACTGAAGCTTTCTTT.

The chain employs TRBV2 and TRBJ2-5, with D unclear. This CDR3 spans 11 amino acids. Germline loops: CDR1 SNHLY, CDR2 FYNNEI. Trimming removed 6 bases at V and 0 bases at J, with 2 bases between. CDR3 DNA: TGTGCCAGCAGAAACCAAGAGACCCAGTACTTC. Translation: CASRNQETQYF. The complete variable domain, with remaining parts taken from reference TRBV2 and TRBJ2-5, reads EPEVTQTPSHQVTQMGQEVILRCVPISNHLYFYWYRQILGQKVEFLVSFYNNEISEKSEIFDDQFSVERPDGSNFTLKIRSTKLEDSAMYFCASRNQETQYFGPGTRLLVL.

The DNA for the CDR3 is TGTGCCAGCAGCCTGGATCCGACTAACAACAATGAGCAGTTCTTC. Translating gives CASSLDPTNNNEQFF. The V and J genes are TRBV9 and TRBJ2-1; a possible D gene is TRBD2 (5 bases). The length of the CDR3 is 15 residues. V lost 4 bases and J lost 5, with 16 bases in between. CDR1 and CDR2 (germline): SGDLS, YYNGEE.

This rearrangement joins TRBV5-1 to TRBJ2-5; 8 bases are shared with TRBD2. This CDR3 region has 15 residues. Germline CDR1 reads SGHRS; CDR2 reads YFSETQ. Trimming removed 0 bases from V and 3 bases from J; junction bases left unmatched: 4. CDR3 protein: CASSLVGRAEETQYF. As DNA, the CDR3 is TGCGCCAGCAGCTTGGTCGGGAGGGCCGAAGAGACCCAGTACTTC. The entire variable domain, with the rest obtained from reference TRBV5-1 and TRBJ2-5, is as follows: KAGVTQTPRYLIKTRGQQVTLSCSPISGHRSVSWYQQTPGQGLQFLFEYFSETQRNKGNFPGRFSGRQFSNSRSEMNVSTLELGDSALYLCASSLVGRAEETQYFGPGTRLLVL.

J is TRBJ1-1 and V is TRBV6-6; D perhaps matches TRBD1 (6 bases). V dropped 6 bases and J dropped 1 base, with 12 bases sitting between them. The CDR3 runs 14 residues. CDR1 and CDR2 from the germline V gene are MNHNY and SVGAGI (reference sequence). The DNA of the CDR3 is TGTGCCAGCAGCCCGACGACAGGGAACACTGAAGCTTTCTTT. It yields the protein CASSPTTGNTEAFF.

This rearrangement joins TRBV4-2 to TRBJ2-7; D is uncertain. The length of the CDR3 is 18 residues. Germline CDR1 and CDR2: LGHNA and YNFKEQ. The V end lost 0 bases, the J end lost 0 bases, and 18 bases lay between the germline ends. In DNA form, the CDR3 reads TGTGCCAGCAGCCAAGATCGTGTGCTAGGTGGGAACTCCTACGAGCAGTACTTC. It translates to CASSQDRVLGGNSYEQYF.

This clonotype showed up just once. The chain recombines TRBV13 with TRBJ2-3, with D tentatively TRBD1 or TRBD2 (5 bases each). This CDR3 contains 14 residues. The germline gives CDR1 PRHDT, CDR2 FYEKMQ (reference sequence). V lost 5 bases to trimming and J lost 5 bases, with 14 bases between them. The CDR3 protein is CASSIGTPRDTQYF. CDR3 bases: TGTGCCAGCAGCATCGGGACCCCCAGAGATACGCAGTATTTT.

The V and J genes are TRBV3-1 and TRBJ1-2, with D tentatively TRBD1 (6 bases). The germline V gene encodes CDR1 LGHDT and CDR2 YNNKEL (reference sequence). The CDR3 length is 14 residues. The V and J ends lost 4 bases and 6 bases respectively, with 15 bases between them. CDR3 nucleotides: TGTGCCAGCAGCCTTTCGGACAGACCACATGGCTACACCTTC. It yields the protein CASSLSDRPHGYTF.

This chain joins TRBV20-1 and TRBJ2-3; possibly TRBD2 for D (5 bases). Trimming took off 3 bases at V and 6 bases at J, with 13 bases between the two ends. In germline, CDR1 is DFQATT, CDR2 SNEGSKA (reference sequence). This CDR3 spans 13 amino acids. CDR3 nucleotide sequence: TGCAGTGCTAGGTTTCTTGGACTGGATACGCAGTATTTT. Protein sequence: CSARFLGLDTQYF.

J is TRBJ2-7 and V is TRBV3-1; no reliable D call. With 2 bases removed from V and 6 bases from J, the gap between germline ends came to 8 bases. The CDR3 contains 12 residues. Germline V gene lookup returns CDR1 LGHDT and CDR2 YNNKEL (reference sequence). The CDR3 region has the DNA TGTGCCAGCAGCCAATACCGAACCGAGCAGTACTTC. This translates into CASSQYRTEQYF.

J is TRBJ2-2 and V is TRBV18; D is possibly TRBD1 (6 bases). This CDR3 contains 16 residues. Germline loops: CDR1 KGHSH, CDR2 LQKENI. V was cut by 2 bases and J by 1 base, with 11 bases left in between. The CDR3 nucleotides are TGTGCCAGCTCACCAGCAGGGGTCGAGAACACCGGGGAGCTGTTTTTT. Its translation: CASSPAGVENTGELFF.

This clonotype came up a few times. This rearrangement joins TRBV27 to TRBJ2-1; 9 bases match TRBD1. V lost 4 bases to trimming and J lost 4 bases; unmatched junction nucleotides: 5. Germline assignment: CDR1 MNHEY and CDR2 SMNVEV (reference sequence). The CDR3 covers 15 residues. The CDR3 region is CASSSPGQGYNEQFF. The CDR3 DNA reads TGTGCCAGCAGTTCACCTGGACAGGGGTACAATGAGCAGTTCTTC.

J is TRBJ2-7 and V is TRBV5-4; TRBD1 aligns across 8 bases. Germline V gene lookup returns CDR1 SGHNT and CDR2 YYREEE (reference sequence). Trimming cost V 0 bases and J 2 bases; bases outside gene matches: 7. This CDR3 is built from 16 residues. The CDR3 DNA reads TGTGCCAGCAGCTTGGCCAGGGGGCCCTCCCCCTACGAGCAGTACTTC. Protein sequence: CASSLARGPSPYEQYF. The entire variable domain, with the rest obtained from reference TRBV5-4 and TRBJ2-7, is as follows: ETGVTQSPTHLIKTRGQQVTLRCSSQSGHNTVSWYQQALGQGPQFIFQYYREEENGRGNFPPRFSGLQFPNYSSELNVNALELDDSALYLCASSLARGPSPYEQYFGPGTRLTVT.

This chain links TRBV7-9 with TRBJ2-5, with D uncertain. The CDR3 consists of 13 residues. The V end lost 5 bases, the J end lost 5 bases, and 12 bases lay between the germline ends. Germline V gives CDR1 SEHNR, CDR2 FQNEAQ (reference sequence). CDR3 loop: CASSPVARETQYF. Here the CDR3 DNA reads TGTGCCAGCAGCCCCGTAGCCCGGGAGACCCAGTACTTC.

The gene calls are TRBV7-2 and TRBJ1-1; D call uncertain. The CDR3 is 14 amino acids. Per germline, CDR1 SGHTA and CDR2 FQGNSA. The V gene lost 5 bases and the J gene lost 1 base, with 11 bases spanning the gap. CDR3 in amino acids: CASSQGLTNTEAFF. In DNA form, the CDR3 reads TGTGCCAGCAGCCAAGGACTCACGAACACTGAAGCTTTCTTT.

This chain uses TRBV12-3 or TRBV12-4 with TRBJ2-7; 7 bases fit TRBD1. The V and J ends lost 7 bases and 0 bases, in that order; junction bases with no gene match: 6. The CDR3 is made up of 14 amino acids. The CDR3 sequence: CASTFRDSSYEQYF. The CDR3 nucleotides read TGTGCCAGCACCTTCCGGGACAGCTCCTACGAGCAGTACTTC.